This T cell receptor beta chain was recorded in a study of identical twins. General study points: Out-of-frame alpha sequences shared by twins showed excess low generation probability.

Unique molecular identifiers were present on the cDNA, which also gained a universal primer site by template switching. Using its own MiXCR run on the 5' RACE reads, TCRdb lists one record per CDR3 protein. The sample shows around 1.7 million distinct CDR3 sequences, roughly 35% of them seen only once. Healthy Caucasian donors formed the entire cohort. This CDR3 contains 12 residues. The V gene lost 1 base and the J gene lost 7 bases, with 8 bases spanning the gap. CDR1 and CDR2 (germline): SGHKS, YYEKEE (reference sequence). This clonotype was found a few times. What it binds is unknown. The V gene is TRBV5-5, the J gene TRBJ1-1; a weak D match, TRBD1 (6 bases). The TCR was taken from a newborn girl in good health. The sample comprised cord blood. CDR3 residues: CASSLSGVEAFF. In DNA, the CDR3 is TGTGCCAGCAGCTTGTCAGGGGTTGAAGCTTTCTTT.